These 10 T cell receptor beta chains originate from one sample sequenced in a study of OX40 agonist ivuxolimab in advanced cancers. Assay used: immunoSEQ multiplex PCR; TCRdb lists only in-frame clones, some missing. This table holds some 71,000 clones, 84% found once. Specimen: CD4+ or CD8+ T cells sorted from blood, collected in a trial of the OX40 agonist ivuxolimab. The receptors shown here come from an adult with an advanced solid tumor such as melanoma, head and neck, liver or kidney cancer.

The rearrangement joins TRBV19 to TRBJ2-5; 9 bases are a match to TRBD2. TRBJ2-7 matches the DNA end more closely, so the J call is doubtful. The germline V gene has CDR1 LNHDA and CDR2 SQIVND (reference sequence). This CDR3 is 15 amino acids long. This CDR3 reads CASSVRLAATYEQYF. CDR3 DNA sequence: TGTGCCAGTAGTGTCAGACTAGCGGCGACCTACGAGCAGTACTTC.

The CDR3 spells CATSRARLAGSDTQYF. CDR3 coding DNA: TGTGCCACCAGCAGAGCCAGACTAGCGGGGTCTGATACGCAGTATTTT. The genes are TRBV15 and TRBJ2-3, with 11 bases lining up with TRBD2. With 1 base clipped from V and 6 bases from J, the junction kept 6 bases outside the gene matches. The CDR3 is made up of 16 amino acids. The germline CDR1 and CDR2 sequences are LNHNV and YYDKDF (reference sequence).

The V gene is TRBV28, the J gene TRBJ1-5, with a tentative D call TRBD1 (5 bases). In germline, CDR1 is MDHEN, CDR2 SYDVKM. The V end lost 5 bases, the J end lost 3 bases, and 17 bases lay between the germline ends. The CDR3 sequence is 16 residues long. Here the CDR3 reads CASSMTSDRPNQPQHF. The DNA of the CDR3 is TGTGCCAGCAGTATGACGAGTGACAGACCCAATCAGCCCCAGCATTTT.

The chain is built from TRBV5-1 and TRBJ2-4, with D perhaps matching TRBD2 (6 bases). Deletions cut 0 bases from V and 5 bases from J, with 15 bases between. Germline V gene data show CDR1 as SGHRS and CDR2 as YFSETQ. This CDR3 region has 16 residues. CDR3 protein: CASSLGAGGVENIQYF. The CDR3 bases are TGCGCCAGCAGCTTGGGAGCCGGAGGGGTGGAAAACATTCAGTACTTC.

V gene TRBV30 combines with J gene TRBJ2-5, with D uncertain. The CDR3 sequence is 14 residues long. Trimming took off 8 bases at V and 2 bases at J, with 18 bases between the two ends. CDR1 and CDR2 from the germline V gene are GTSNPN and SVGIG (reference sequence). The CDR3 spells CALGPRWVQETQYF. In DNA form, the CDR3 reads TGTGCCCTCGGACCTCGGTGGGTGCAAGAGACCCAGTACTTC.

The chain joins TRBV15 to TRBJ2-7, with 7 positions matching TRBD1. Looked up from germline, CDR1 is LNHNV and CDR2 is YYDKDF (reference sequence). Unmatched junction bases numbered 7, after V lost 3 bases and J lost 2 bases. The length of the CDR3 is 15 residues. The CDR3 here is CATSRTGPLTYEQYF. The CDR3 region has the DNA TGTGCCACCAGCAGGACAGGGCCCCTAACCTACGAGCAGTACTTC. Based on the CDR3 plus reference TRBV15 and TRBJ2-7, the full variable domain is DAMVIQNPRYQVTQFGKPVTLSCSQTLNHNVMYWYQQKSSQAPKLLFHYYDKDFNNEADTPDNFQSRRPNTSFCFLDIRSPGLGDTAMYLCATSRTGPLTYEQYFGPGTRLTVT.

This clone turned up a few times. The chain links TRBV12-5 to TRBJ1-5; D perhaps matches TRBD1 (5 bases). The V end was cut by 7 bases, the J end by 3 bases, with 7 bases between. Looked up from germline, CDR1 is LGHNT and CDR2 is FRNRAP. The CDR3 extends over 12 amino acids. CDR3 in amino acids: CASARDNQPQHF. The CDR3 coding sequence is TGTGCTAGTGCCAGGGACAATCAGCCCCAGCATTTT.

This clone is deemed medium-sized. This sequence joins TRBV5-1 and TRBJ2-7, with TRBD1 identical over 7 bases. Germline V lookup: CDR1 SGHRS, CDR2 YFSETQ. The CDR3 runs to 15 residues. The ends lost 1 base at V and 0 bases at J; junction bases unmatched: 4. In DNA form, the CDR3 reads TGCGCCAGCAGCTTGAGGGGACAGAGCTCCTACGAGCAGTACTTC. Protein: CASSLRGQSSYEQYF.

The CDR3 reads CASSATGTARLNYGYTF. The CDR3 region has the DNA TGTGCCAGCAGTGCCACCGGGACAGCCCGTCTTAACTATGGCTACACCTTC. The chain combines TRBV28 with TRBJ1-2; 7 bases are a match to TRBD1. Germline trimming cut 5 bases from V and 1 base from J; bases unmatched to any gene: 13. The CDR3 length is 17 residues. Germline V lookup: CDR1 MDHEN, CDR2 SYDVKM.

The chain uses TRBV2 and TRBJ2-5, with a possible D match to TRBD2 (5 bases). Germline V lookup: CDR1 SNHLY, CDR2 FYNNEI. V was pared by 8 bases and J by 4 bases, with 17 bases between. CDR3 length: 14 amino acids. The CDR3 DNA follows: TGTGCCAGCCTCTTGTACAGCGGAGCAGAGACCCAGTACTTC. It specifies CASLLYSGAETQYF.